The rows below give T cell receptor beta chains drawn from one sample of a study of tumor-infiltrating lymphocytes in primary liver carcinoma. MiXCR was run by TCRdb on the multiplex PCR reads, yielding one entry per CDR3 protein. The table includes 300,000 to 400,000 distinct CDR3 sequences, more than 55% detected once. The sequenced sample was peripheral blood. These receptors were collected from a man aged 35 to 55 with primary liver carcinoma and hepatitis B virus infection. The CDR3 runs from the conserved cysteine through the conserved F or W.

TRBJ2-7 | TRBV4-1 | CASSHPAGGPVEQYF
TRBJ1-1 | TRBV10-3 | CAFSPSPGTGAFEAFF
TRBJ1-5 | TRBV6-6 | CASSQETYSNQPQHF
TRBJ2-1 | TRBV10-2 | CASSGPTSGSINEQFF
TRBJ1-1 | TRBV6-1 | CANSEMTVSDAFF
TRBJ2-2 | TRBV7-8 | CASSSLAGKPGELFF
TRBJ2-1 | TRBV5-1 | CASSLVGTPNNEQFF
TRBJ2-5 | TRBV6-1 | CASSGRAQSETQYF
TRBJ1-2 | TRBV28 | CASMAAYGYTF
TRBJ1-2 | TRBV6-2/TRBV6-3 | CACSPSGGKGGYTF
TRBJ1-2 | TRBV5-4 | CASTATSTNYGYTF
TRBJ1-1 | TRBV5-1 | CASSLRDPMNTEAFF
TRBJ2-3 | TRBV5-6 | CASSLLSESDMQYF
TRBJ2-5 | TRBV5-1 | CASRTDRAGSQYF
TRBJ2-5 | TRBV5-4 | CASSWGTGTQETQHF
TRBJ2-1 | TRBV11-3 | CASSSTIGEQFF
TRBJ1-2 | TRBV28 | CASSLPGQANGYTF
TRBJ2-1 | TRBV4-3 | CASSHNPSGGSRNEQFF
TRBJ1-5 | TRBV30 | CAWSVPLVGNQPQHF
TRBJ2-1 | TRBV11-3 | CASSLNSPGTGSEQIF
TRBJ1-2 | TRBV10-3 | CASGTGSSYTF
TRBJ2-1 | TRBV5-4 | CASSLVSGRSAGSSYNEQSF
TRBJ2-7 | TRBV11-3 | CASSPPGLAGGGEQYF
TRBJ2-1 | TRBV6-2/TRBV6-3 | CASSPRERVSYNEQFF
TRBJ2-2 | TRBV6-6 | CASSYSGQGAGTGEPFF
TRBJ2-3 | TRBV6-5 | CASSYSLTSGSTDTQYF
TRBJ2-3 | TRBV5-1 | CASSLGGSSGADTQYF
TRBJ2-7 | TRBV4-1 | CASSRTGTNSYEQYF
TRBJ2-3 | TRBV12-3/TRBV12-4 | CARTSADTQYF
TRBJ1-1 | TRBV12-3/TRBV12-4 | CASSTRDRGAMNTEAFF
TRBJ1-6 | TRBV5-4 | CASSLQQNNSHLHF
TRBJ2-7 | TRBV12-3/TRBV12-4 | CASSLQGTGGYVSREQYF
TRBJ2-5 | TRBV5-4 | CASSQKAGETQYF
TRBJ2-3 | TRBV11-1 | CASSLGGAYTQYF
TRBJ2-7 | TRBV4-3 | CASNQDLTGSYEQYF
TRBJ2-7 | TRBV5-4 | CTSSLSLSNEQYF
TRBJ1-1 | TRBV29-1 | CIVGDRGNWRSEALF
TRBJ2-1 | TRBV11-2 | CASSLDVTPYNEQFF
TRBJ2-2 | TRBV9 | CASRRGSGELFF
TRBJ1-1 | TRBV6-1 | CASSGGRGNTEAFF
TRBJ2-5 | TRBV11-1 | CAKTPGTRVETQYF
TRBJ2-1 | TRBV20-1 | CSARVAGPHEQFF
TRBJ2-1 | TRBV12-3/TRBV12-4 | CASSYRGSASNEEFF
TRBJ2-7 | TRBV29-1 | CSVGQLERGEQYF
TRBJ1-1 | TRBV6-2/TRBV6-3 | CASSYTMNTEAFF
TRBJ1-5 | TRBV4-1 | CASSQDDSHSNQPQHF
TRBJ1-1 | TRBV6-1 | CASSPIRLNTEAFF
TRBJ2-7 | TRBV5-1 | CANSLEQGYEQYF
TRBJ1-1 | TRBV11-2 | CASRLGLVEAFF
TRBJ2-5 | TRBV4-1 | CASSQELEGTGAKETQYF
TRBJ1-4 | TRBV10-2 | CASTSSGFNEKLFF
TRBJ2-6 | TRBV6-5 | CASSPQRTGANVLTF
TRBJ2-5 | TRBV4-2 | CASSQVSTGGRGETQYF
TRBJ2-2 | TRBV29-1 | CSVIKGLSGELFF